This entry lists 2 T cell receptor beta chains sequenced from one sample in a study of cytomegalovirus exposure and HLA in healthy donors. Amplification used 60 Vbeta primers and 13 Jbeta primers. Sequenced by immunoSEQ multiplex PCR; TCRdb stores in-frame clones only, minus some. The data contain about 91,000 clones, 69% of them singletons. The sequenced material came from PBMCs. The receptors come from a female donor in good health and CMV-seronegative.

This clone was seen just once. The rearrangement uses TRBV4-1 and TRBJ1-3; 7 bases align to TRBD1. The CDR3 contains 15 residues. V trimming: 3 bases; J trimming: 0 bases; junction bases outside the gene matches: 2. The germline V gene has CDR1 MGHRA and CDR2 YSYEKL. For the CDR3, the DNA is TGCGCCAGCAGCCAGGACAGGATCTCTGGAAACACCATATATTTT. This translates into CASSQDRISGNTIYF.

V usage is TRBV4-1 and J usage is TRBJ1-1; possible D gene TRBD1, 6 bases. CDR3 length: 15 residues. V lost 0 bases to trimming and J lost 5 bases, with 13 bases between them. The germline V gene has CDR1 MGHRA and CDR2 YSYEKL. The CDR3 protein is CASSQDLGARTEAFF. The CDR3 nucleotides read TGCGCCAGCAGCCAAGATTTGGGGGCGAGGACTGAAGCTTTCTTT.